The 18 T cell receptor beta chains listed next were all sequenced from one sample in a study of T cell responses to AZD1222 COVID-19 vaccine. Profiled with immunoSEQ multiplex PCR; TCRdb holds only in-frame clones, not every one. Of about 170,000 clones in the sample, roughly 92% were seen once. The sequencing here drew on peripheral blood, taken on day 0 of AZD1222 vaccination. The receptor source for this set is an adult in good health.

The V gene is TRBV6-4, the J gene TRBJ1-1, with D perhaps matching TRBD1 (5 bases). The CDR3 consists of 15 residues. Germline values: CDR1 MRHNA, CDR2 SNTAGT. The V gene lost 4 bases and the J gene lost 0 bases, with 12 bases spanning the gap. The CDR3 nucleotides are TGTGCCAGCAGTGGCCGCAGGGAAATGAACACTGAAGCTTTCTTT. Amino acids: CASSGRREMNTEAFF.

Of note for this clone: The same CDR3 also results from other DNA sequences found in this sample. The J gene is TRBJ2-5, the V gene TRBV27; a possible D gene is TRBD1 (7 bases). The CDR3 is made up of 13 amino acids. Per germline, CDR1 MNHEY and CDR2 SMNVEV (reference sequence). Trimming left V 5 bases short and J 4 bases short, with 11 bases between. The CDR3 loop reads CASSRQGGETQYF. The CDR3 DNA reads as TGTGCCAGCAGTCGTCAGGGGGGAGAGACCCAGTACTTC.

CDR3 residues: CASSQDFYPGELFF. Here the CDR3 DNA reads TGTGCCAGCAGCCAAGACTTTTATCCCGGGGAGCTGTTTTTT. The chain joins TRBV7-3 to TRBJ2-2; D not resolved. With 5 bases removed from V and 6 bases from J, the gap between germline ends came to 13 bases. CDR3 size: 14 residues. Germline loops: CDR1 SGHTA, CDR2 FQGTGA. The full variable domain, completed using reference TRBV7-3 and TRBJ2-2, is GAGVSQTPSNKVTEKGKYVELRCDPISGHTALYWYRQSLGQGPEFLIYFQGTGAADDSGLPNDRFFAVRPEGSVSTLKIQRTERGDSAVYLCASSQDFYPGELFFGEGSRLTVL.

The chain combines TRBV27 with TRBJ2-1; TRBD2 matches at 13 bases. V lost 4 bases to trimming and J lost 9 bases; unmatched junction nucleotides: 6. Germline V CDR1 and CDR2: MNHEY, SMNVEV (reference sequence). CDR3 size: 15 residues. The CDR3 loop is CASSSTSGGAGEQFF. DNA for the CDR3: TGTGCCAGCAGTTCCACTAGCGGGGGGGCCGGTGAGCAGTTCTTC.

The rearrangement joins TRBV20-1 to TRBJ2-3; D uncertain. V was clipped by 1 base and J by 4 bases, with 3 bases between them. The germline V gene encodes CDR1 DFQATT and CDR2 SNEGSKA (reference sequence). This CDR3 is built from 11 residues. The CDR3 sequence: CSARVADTQYF. The CDR3 nucleotides are TGCAGTGCTAGAGTTGCAGATACGCAGTATTTT.

This clone has a handful of counts. The chain employs TRBV6-5 and TRBJ1-1; D is ambiguous. The V gene's germline CDR1 is MNHEY and CDR2 SVGAGI. Trimming left V 7 bases short and J 4 bases short, with 10 bases between. The length of the CDR3 is 12 residues. The CDR3 DNA reads as TGTGCCAGCAAGGGCAGGTTCACTGAAGCTTTCTTT. As protein: CASKGRFTEAFF.

The chain has TRBV11-2 and TRBJ1-2; 7 nucleotides agree with TRBD1. J was trimmed by 2 bases and V by 1 base; bases with no gene match: 4. The CDR3 is made up of 15 amino acids. The V gene's germline CDR1 is SGHAT and CDR2 FQNNGV. The CDR3 protein is CASSLVTGENYGYTF. The CDR3 coding sequence is TGTGCCAGCAGCTTAGTTACAGGGGAGAACTATGGCTACACCTTC.

The V call is TRBV7-9, the J call TRBJ2-7; tentatively, D is TRBD1 (5 bases). The CDR3 covers 16 residues. CDR1 and CDR2 from the germline V gene are SEHNR and FQNEAQ (reference sequence). V was trimmed by 0 bases and J by 7 bases, leaving 19 bases between them. As DNA, the CDR3 is TGTGCCAGCAGCTTAGCGAGGATCCAAGGGGTCGGGGAGCAGTACTTC. This sequence encodes CASSLARIQGVGEQYF.

The J gene is TRBJ1-6, the V gene TRBV6-1; tentative D call: TRBD1 (5 bases). V was cut by 6 bases and J by 10 bases, with 16 bases left in between. From germline, CDR1 is MNHNS and CDR2 SASEGT. CDR3 size: 14 residues. The CDR3 coding sequence is TGTGCCAGCAGGCCGGGACCCTCGGGATCACCCCTCCACTTT. Its translation: CASRPGPSGSPLHF.

V gene TRBV19 combines with J gene TRBJ1-5; tentative D call: TRBD1 (5 bases). There are 15 residues in the CDR3. Deletions cut 3 bases from V and 11 bases from J, with 20 bases between. Germline-derived CDR1 and CDR2 are LNHDA and SQIVND (reference sequence). This CDR3 is CASSMYPRGRGAQHF. The CDR3 region has the DNA TGTGCCAGTAGTATGTACCCCCGGGGCCGGGGAGCCCAGCATTTT.

The rearrangement joins TRBV27 to TRBJ1-2; D ambiguous. The CDR3 spans 12 residues. Trimming cost V 9 bases and J 2 bases, with 10 bases left between them. Germline V gene data show CDR1 as MNHEY and CDR2 as SMNVEV (reference sequence). In nucleotides, the CDR3 is TGTGCCAGTTGGAGGGTAAACTATGGCTACACCTTC. This translates into CASWRVNYGYTF.

This chain links TRBV3-1 (or the pseudogene TRBV3-2) with TRBJ1-3; TRBD1 matches 9 bases. The germline CDR1 and CDR2 sequences are LGHDT and YNNKEL (reference sequence). The CDR3 contains 16 residues. The J segment lost 4 bases and the V segment lost 4 bases, leaving 8 bases of the junction unmatched. The CDR3 DNA reads as TGTGCCAGCAGCCGGAACACAGGGGGCGCGGGAAACACCATATATTTT. It specifies CASSRNTGGAGNTIYF.

The chain links TRBV19 to TRBJ1-2; D unresolved. Looked up from germline, CDR1 is LNHDA and CDR2 is SQIVND (reference sequence). Deletions cut 5 bases from V and 7 bases from J, with 14 bases between. The length of the CDR3 is 13 residues. CDR3 residues: CASSVDRAIGYTF. CDR3 coding DNA: TGTGCCAGTAGTGTGGACCGGGCTATTGGCTACACCTTC.

This clone appeared a single time. The chain employs TRBV18 and TRBJ1-4, with D unresolved. Trimming shortened V by 2 bases and J by 3 bases, and 13 bases separated the two germline ends. The CDR3 length is 16 residues. The germline CDR1 and CDR2 sequences are KGHSH and LQKENI. CDR3 sequence: CASSPMAARSNEKLFF. DNA of the CDR3: TGTGCCAGCTCACCAATGGCAGCAAGATCTAATGAAAAACTGTTTTTT. The full variable domain, with the rest looked up from reference TRBV18 and TRBJ1-4, is NAGVMQNPRHLVRRRGQEARLRCSPMKGHSHVYWYRQLPEEGLKFMVYLQKENIIDESGMPKERFSAEFPKEGPSILRIQQVVRGDSAAYFCASSPMAARSNEKLFFGSGTQLSVL.

This chain links TRBV4-1 with TRBJ2-2; 8 positions match TRBD2. This CDR3 spans 17 amino acids. V gave up 6 bases and J gave up 1 base; unmatched junction bases: 10. Germline CDR1 MGHRA, CDR2 YSYEKL. In DNA, the CDR3 is TGCGCCAGCAGGAGGGTTTTGCGGGGGGTGAACACCGGGGAGCTGTTTTTT. Translating gives CASRRVLRGVNTGELFF.

J is TRBJ1-1 and V is TRBV2; no reliable D call. CDR3 length: 14 amino acids. Germline values: CDR1 SNHLY, CDR2 FYNNEI. V shed 8 bases and J shed 0 bases, with 13 bases lying between them. The CDR3 protein is CASGGRGVNTEAFF. For the CDR3, the DNA is TGTGCCAGCGGTGGGCGAGGAGTGAACACTGAAGCTTTCTTT.

The V call is TRBV7-8, the J call TRBJ1-6; D unclear. Trimming took 4 bases from V and 7 from J, leaving 17 bases between them. The CDR3 covers 16 residues. Looked up from germline, CDR1 is SGHVS and CDR2 is FQNEAQ. The CDR3 protein is CASSSSGRLGNSPLHF. CDR3 nucleotides: TGTGCCAGCAGCTCATCCGGACGCCTAGGGAATTCACCCCTCCACTTT.

This sequence joins TRBV2 and TRBJ1-1; maybe TRBD1 (6 bases). V was cut by 6 bases and J by 1 base, with 15 bases left in between. The V gene's germline CDR1 is SNHLY and CDR2 FYNNEI. This CDR3 is 15 amino acids long. CDR3 in amino acids: CASSSPTGPNTEAFF. CDR3 bases: TGTGCCAGCAGCTCCCCCACAGGGCCGAACACTGAAGCTTTCTTT.